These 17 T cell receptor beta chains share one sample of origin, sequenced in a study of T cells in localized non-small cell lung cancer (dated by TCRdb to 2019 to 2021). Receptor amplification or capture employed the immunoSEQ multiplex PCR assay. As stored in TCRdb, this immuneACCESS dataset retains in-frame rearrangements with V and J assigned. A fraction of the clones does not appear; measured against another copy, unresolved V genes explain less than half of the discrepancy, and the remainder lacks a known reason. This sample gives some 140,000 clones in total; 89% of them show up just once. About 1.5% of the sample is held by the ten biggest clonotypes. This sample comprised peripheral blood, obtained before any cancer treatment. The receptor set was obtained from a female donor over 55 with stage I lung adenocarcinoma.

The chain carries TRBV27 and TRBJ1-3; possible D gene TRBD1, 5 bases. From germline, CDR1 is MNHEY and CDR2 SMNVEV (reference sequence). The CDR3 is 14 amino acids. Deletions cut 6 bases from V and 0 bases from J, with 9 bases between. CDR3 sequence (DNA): TGTGCCAGCAGCCTGAGGGGCTCTGGAAACACCATATATTTT. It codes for CASSLRGSGNTIYF.

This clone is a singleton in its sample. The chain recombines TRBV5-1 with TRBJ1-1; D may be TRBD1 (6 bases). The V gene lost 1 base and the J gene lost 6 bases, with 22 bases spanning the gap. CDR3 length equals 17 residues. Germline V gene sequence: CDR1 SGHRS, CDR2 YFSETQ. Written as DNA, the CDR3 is TGCGCCAGCAGCTTGAGTGCGGGGGCCCAAACGAAGCCTGAAGCTTTCTTT. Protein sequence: CASSLSAGAQTKPEAFF. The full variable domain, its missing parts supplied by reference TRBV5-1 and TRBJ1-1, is KAGVTQTPRYLIKTRGQQVTLSCSPISGHRSVSWYQQTPGQGLQFLFEYFSETQRNKGNFPGRFSGRQFSNSRSEMNVSTLELGDSALYLCASSLSAGAQTKPEAFFGQGTRLTVV.

The CDR3 DNA reads TGTGCCAGCAGTTTTCCTAGCGGGAGGGAGGTGTTCTTC. This gives the protein CASSFPSGREVFF. The V gene is TRBV28, the J gene TRBJ2-1; 12 bases are shared with TRBD2. This CDR3 region has 13 residues. The germline V gene has CDR1 MDHEN and CDR2 SYDVKM. The ends lost 3 bases at V and 15 bases at J; junction bases unmatched: 6. Together with reference TRBV28 and TRBJ2-1, the CDR3 gives the full variable domain: DVKVTQSSRYLVKRTGEKVFLECVQDMDHENMFWYRQDPGLGLRLIYFSYDVKMKEKGDIPEGYSVSREKKERFSLILESASTNQTSMYLCASSFPSGREVFFGPGTRLTVL.

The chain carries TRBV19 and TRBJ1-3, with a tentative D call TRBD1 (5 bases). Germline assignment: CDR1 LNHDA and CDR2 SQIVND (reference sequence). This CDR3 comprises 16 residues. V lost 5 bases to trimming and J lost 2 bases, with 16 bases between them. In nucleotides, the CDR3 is TGTGCCAGTAGTCTCGTCGGGGGGTACACTGGAAACACCATATATTTT. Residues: CASSLVGGYTGNTIYF. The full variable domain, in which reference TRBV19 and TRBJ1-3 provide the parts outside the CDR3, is DGGITQSPKYLFRKEGQNVTLSCEQNLNHDAMYWYRQDPGQGLRLIYYSQIVNDFQKGDIAEGYSVSREKKESFPLTVTSAQKNPTAFYLCASSLVGGYTGNTIYFGEGSWLTVV.

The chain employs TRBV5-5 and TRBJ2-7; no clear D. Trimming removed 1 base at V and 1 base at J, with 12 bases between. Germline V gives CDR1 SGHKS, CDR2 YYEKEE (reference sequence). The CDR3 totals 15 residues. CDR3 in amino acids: CASSLLAKASYEQYF. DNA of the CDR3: TGTGCCAGCAGCTTGTTAGCCAAAGCATCCTACGAGCAGTACTTC.

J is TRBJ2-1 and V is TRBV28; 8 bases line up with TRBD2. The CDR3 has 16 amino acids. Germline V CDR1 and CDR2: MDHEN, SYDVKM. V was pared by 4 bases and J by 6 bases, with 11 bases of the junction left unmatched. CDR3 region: CASSSDGTSGSNEQFF. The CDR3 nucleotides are TGTGCCAGCAGTTCGGACGGAACTAGCGGAAGCAATGAGCAGTTCTTC. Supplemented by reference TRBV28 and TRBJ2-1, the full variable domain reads DVKVTQSSRYLVKRTGEKVFLECVQDMDHENMFWYRQDPGLGLRLIYFSYDVKMKEKGDIPEGYSVSREKKERFSLILESASTNQTSMYLCASSSDGTSGSNEQFFGPGTRLTVL.

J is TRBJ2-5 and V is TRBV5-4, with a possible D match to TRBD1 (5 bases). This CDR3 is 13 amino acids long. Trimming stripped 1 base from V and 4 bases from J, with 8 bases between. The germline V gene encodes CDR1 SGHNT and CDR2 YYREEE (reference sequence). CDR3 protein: CASSLSGLETQYF. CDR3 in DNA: TGTGCCAGCAGCTTGTCAGGGTTAGAGACCCAGTACTTC. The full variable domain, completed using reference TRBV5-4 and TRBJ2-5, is ETGVTQSPTHLIKTRGQQVTLRCSSQSGHNTVSWYQQALGQGPQFIFQYYREEENGRGNFPPRFSGLQFPNYSSELNVNALELDDSALYLCASSLSGLETQYFGPGTRLLVL.

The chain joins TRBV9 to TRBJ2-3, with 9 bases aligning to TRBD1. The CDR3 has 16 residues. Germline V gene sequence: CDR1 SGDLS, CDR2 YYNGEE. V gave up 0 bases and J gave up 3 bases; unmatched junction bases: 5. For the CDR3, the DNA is TGTGCCAGCAGCGTAGCCGGGACAGGGACGACAGATACGCAGTATTTT. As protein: CASSVAGTGTTDTQYF.

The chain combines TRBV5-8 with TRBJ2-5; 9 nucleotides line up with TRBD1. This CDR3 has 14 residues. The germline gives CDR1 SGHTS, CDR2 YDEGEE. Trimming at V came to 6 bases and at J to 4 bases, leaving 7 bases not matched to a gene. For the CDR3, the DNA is TGTGCCAGCACCCCGACAGGGGGGCCAGAGACCCAGTACTTC. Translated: CASTPTGGPETQYF.

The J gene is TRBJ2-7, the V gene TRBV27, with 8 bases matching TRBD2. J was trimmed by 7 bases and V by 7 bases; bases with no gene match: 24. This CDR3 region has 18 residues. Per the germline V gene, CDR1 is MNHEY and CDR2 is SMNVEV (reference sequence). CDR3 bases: TGTGCCAGCATCCACCAACCCAAGCGGGAGAGGGGGTCTGGGGAGCAGTACTTC. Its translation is CASIHQPKRERGSGEQYF.

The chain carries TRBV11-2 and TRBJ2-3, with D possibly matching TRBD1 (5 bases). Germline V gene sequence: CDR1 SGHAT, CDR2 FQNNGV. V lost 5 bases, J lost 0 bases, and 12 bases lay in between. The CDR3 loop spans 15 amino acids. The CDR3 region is CASSATASSTDTQYF. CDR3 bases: TGTGCCAGCAGCGCGACAGCCTCTAGCACAGATACGCAGTATTTT.

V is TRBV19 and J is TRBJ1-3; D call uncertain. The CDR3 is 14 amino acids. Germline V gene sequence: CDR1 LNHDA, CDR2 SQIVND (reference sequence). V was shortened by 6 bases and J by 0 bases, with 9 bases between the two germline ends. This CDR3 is CASRWARSGNTIYF. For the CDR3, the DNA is TGTGCCAGTAGGTGGGCCCGCTCTGGAAACACCATATATTTT.

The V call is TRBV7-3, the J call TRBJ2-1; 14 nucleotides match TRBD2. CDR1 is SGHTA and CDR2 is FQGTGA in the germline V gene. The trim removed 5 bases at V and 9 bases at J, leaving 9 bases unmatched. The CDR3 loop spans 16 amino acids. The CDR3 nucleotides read TGTGCCAGCAGCGTACGACTAGCGGGAGGGCCCGTTGAGCAGTTCTTC. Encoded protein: CASSVRLAGGPVEQFF.

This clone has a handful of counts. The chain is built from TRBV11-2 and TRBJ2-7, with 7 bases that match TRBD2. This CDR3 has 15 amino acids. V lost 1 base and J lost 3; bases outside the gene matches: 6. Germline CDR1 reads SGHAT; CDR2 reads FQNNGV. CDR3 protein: CASSLAAGIFYEQYF. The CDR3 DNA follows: TGTGCCAGCAGCTTAGCAGCGGGAATTTTCTACGAGCAGTACTTC.

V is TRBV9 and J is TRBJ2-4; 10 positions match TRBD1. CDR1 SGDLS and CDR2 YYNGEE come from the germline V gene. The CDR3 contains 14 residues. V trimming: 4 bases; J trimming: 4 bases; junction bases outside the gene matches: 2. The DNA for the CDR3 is TGTGCCAGCAGCATGGGACAGGGGAAAAACATTCAGTACTTC. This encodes CASSMGQGKNIQYF.

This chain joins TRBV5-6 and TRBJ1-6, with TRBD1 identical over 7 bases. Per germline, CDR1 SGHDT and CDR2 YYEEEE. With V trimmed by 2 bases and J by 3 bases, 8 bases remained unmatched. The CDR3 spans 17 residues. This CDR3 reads CASSLGQDGGYNSPLHF. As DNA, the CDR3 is TGTGCCAGCAGCTTAGGACAGGACGGGGGCTATAATTCACCCCTCCACTTT.

CDR3 nucleotide sequence: TGCAGCGTCGACAAAGGCGGGGAGACCCAGTACTTC. Protein: CSVDKGGETQYF. The chain couples TRBV29-1 to TRBJ2-5; TRBD2 is a possible D gene (5 bases). This CDR3 comprises 12 residues. V was cut by 6 bases and J by 5 bases, with 13 bases left in between. The germline V gene encodes CDR1 SQVTM and CDR2 ANQGSEA.